This passage covers 25 T cell receptor beta chains from one sample sequenced in a study of cytomegalovirus exposure and HLA in healthy donors. 13 Jbeta primers and 60 Vbeta primers were used for the PCR. Produced via immunoSEQ multiplex PCR; TCRdb's table is partial and in-frame only. The sample comprises around 150,000 clones, roughly 79% of which are singletons, and 1.3% rests with the top ten. The sample comprised PBMCs. The origin of the receptors is a woman between 45 and 65 years old in good health and CMV-seronegative.

This sequence joins TRBV7-2 and TRBJ2-7, with 16 bases aligning to TRBD2. With 5 bases clipped from V and 9 bases from J, the junction kept 10 bases outside the gene matches. From germline, CDR1 is SGHTA and CDR2 FQGNSA. This CDR3 region has 16 residues. CDR3 sequence (DNA): TGTGCCAGCAGCGCCTCCCCGGGACTAGCGGGGGGGGCGCAGTACTTC. Translation: CASSASPGLAGGAQYF.

The V gene is TRBV28, the J gene TRBJ2-7; tentative D call: TRBD1 (6 bases). The length of the CDR3 is 13 residues. CDR1 MDHEN and CDR2 SYDVKM come from the germline V gene. V gave up 6 bases and J gave up 4 bases, with 13 bases separating them. Here the CDR3 reads CASSRQVSYEQYF. The DNA of the CDR3 is TGTGCCAGCAGCAGACAGGTTAGTTACGAGCAGTACTTC.

This clone came up a few times. The chain has TRBV7-3 and TRBJ2-1; 9 bases are shared with TRBD2. J lost 4 bases, V lost 4 bases, and 5 bases had no gene match. Germline assignment: CDR1 SGHTA and CDR2 FQGTGA. The CDR3 consists of 15 residues. CDR3 protein: CASSSGLAGYNEQFF. The CDR3 DNA sequence: TGTGCCAGCAGCTCGGGACTAGCAGGTTACAATGAGCAGTTCTTC.

This chain links TRBV5-6 with TRBJ2-1, with TRBD2 as a possible D gene (6 bases). Trimming cost V 4 bases and J 0 bases, with 11 bases left between them. Germline V gene sequence: CDR1 SGHDT, CDR2 YYEEEE. This CDR3 region has 15 residues. CDR3 amino acids: CASSRSGSSYNEQFF. For the CDR3, the DNA is TGTGCCAGCAGCCGCTCCGGGAGCTCCTACAATGAGCAGTTCTTC.

V and J are TRBV4-3 and TRBJ2-7; unclear D gene. From germline, CDR1 is LGHNA and CDR2 YSLEER. CDR3 length: 15 amino acids. With 1 base removed from V and 3 bases from J, the gap between germline ends came to 13 bases. The CDR3 reads CASSQGLEPGYEQYF. The CDR3 DNA reads TGCGCCAGCAGCCAAGGGTTGGAACCGGGCTACGAGCAGTACTTC.

This rearrangement joins TRBV19 to TRBJ1-2; TRBD1 aligns across 7 bases. In germline, CDR1 is LNHDA, CDR2 SQIVND (reference sequence). V shed 7 bases, J shed 7 bases, and the junction held 9 bases outside the gene matches. The CDR3 consists of 13 residues. Here the CDR3 DNA reads TGTGCCAGTACCTTACTGACAGGGACTGGCTACACCTTC. Protein: CASTLLTGTGYTF.

V and J are TRBV10-3 and TRBJ2-1, with a tentative D call TRBD1 (8 bases). The CDR3 extends over 12 amino acids. V was pared by 4 bases and J by 12 bases, with 13 bases between. Germline lookup yields CDR1 ENHRY and CDR2 SYGVKD. CDR3 residues: CAISANRGGQFF. The CDR3 coding sequence is TGTGCCATCAGTGCGAACAGGGGGGGGCAGTTCTTC.

This clone was recorded only once. The chain couples TRBV28 to TRBJ2-3; unclear D gene. CDR3 size: 13 residues. Germline V gene lookup returns CDR1 MDHEN and CDR2 SYDVKM. The germline V and J ends were trimmed by 6 bases and 0 bases, with 7 bases remaining between them. The CDR3 protein is CASSETSTDTQYF. The CDR3 DNA reads TGTGCCAGCAGCGAAACTAGCACAGATACGCAGTATTTT.

The chain couples TRBV11-2 to TRBJ1-4, with 9 bases aligning to TRBD1. CDR3 length equals 15 residues. CDR1 and CDR2 (germline): SGHAT, FQNNGV. J was trimmed by 8 bases and V by 4 bases; bases with no gene match: 8. The DNA for the CDR3 is TGTGCCAGCAGCTCCCTACAGGGGGCTGTAGAAAAACTGTTTTTT. It specifies CASSSLQGAVEKLFF.

The CDR3 DNA reads as TGCGCCAGCAGCACTAGCGGAGACACCGGGGAGCTGTTTTTT. Protein: CASSTSGDTGELFF. V and J are TRBV10-2 and TRBJ2-2, with TRBD2 matching over 8 bases. This CDR3 comprises 14 residues. V was pared by 6 bases and J by 3 bases, with 3 bases of the junction left unmatched. Germline CDR1 reads WSHSY; CDR2 reads SAAADI.

The chain employs TRBV10-3 and TRBJ2-2; D might be TRBD2 (6 bases). The CDR3 sequence is 15 residues long. Per germline, CDR1 ENHRY and CDR2 SYGVKD. V was cut by 3 bases and J by 0 bases, with 8 bases left in between. The CDR3 DNA follows: TGTGCCATCAGTGATCGGGAGCCGAACACCGGGGAGCTGTTTTTT. Translated: CAISDREPNTGELFF.

The chain uses TRBV7-2 and TRBJ2-1; 7 nucleotides agree with TRBD2. Germline V gene data show CDR1 as SGHTA and CDR2 as FQGNSA. The CDR3 runs to 16 residues. Trimming removed 5 bases from V and 3 bases from J; junction bases left unmatched: 10. The CDR3 region is CASSQKGTTFYNEQFF. CDR3 nucleotide sequence: TGTGCCAGCAGCCAGAAGGGGACTACCTTCTACAATGAGCAGTTCTTC.

This clone was observed a handful of times. The chain is built from TRBV10-2 and TRBJ1-1, with D tentatively TRBD1 (5 bases). The CDR3 consists of 14 residues. Germline lookup yields CDR1 WSHSY and CDR2 SAAADI. V was shortened by 2 bases and J by 1 base, with 8 bases between the two germline ends. The CDR3, as DNA: TGCGCCAGCAGTGAGGGGGCGTGGAACACTGAAGCTTTCTTT. Translation gives CASSEGAWNTEAFF.

The chain is built from TRBV5-1 and TRBJ1-4; 10 bases match TRBD1. The CDR3 has 15 amino acids. The V gene's germline CDR1 is SGHRS and CDR2 YFSETQ. Losses at the gene ends were 0 bases for V and 6 bases for J; bases not matched to a gene: 2. The CDR3 loop is CASSLAGTGDEKLFF. For the CDR3, the DNA is TGCGCCAGCAGCTTGGCCGGGACAGGGGATGAAAAACTGTTTTTT. The full variable domain, with the rest looked up from reference TRBV5-1 and TRBJ1-4, is KAGVTQTPRYLIKTRGQQVTLSCSPISGHRSVSWYQQTPGQGLQFLFEYFSETQRNKGNFPGRFSGRQFSNSRSEMNVSTLELGDSALYLCASSLAGTGDEKLFFGSGTQLSVL.

V gene TRBV28 combines with J gene TRBJ1-2, with a possible D match to TRBD1 (6 bases). There are 18 residues in the CDR3. Germline CDR1 reads MDHEN; CDR2 reads SYDVKM. Deletions cut 6 bases from V and 1 base from J, with 24 bases between. The CDR3 here is CASRKEGVRILLNYGYTF. The CDR3 DNA reads as TGTGCCAGCAGGAAAGAGGGGGTGCGGATCCTACTTAACTATGGCTACACCTTC.

The V gene is TRBV5-1, the J gene TRBJ2-1, with a tentative D call TRBD1 (6 bases). V shed 4 bases and J shed 7 bases, with 15 bases lying between them. This CDR3 has 14 residues. Per germline, CDR1 SGHRS and CDR2 YFSETQ. The CDR3 coding sequence is TGCGCCAGCAGCATGAACACAGGGTATAATGAGCAGTTCTTC. Encoded protein: CASSMNTGYNEQFF. The full variable domain, its missing parts supplied by reference TRBV5-1 and TRBJ2-1, is KAGVTQTPRYLIKTRGQQVTLSCSPISGHRSVSWYQQTPGQGLQFLFEYFSETQRNKGNFPGRFSGRQFSNSRSEMNVSTLELGDSALYLCASSMNTGYNEQFFGPGTRLTVL.

This clone is a singleton in its sample. The chain joins TRBV18 to TRBJ1-4; 8 nucleotides agree with TRBD1. CDR3 length equals 14 residues. V gave up 2 bases and J gave up 8 bases; unmatched junction bases: 4. Germline-derived CDR1 and CDR2 are KGHSH and LQKENI. As DNA, the CDR3 is TGTGCCAGCTCACCAGAGGCAGGGGGCGAAAAACTGTTTTTT. Encoded protein: CASSPEAGGEKLFF.

A single count supports this clone. J is TRBJ2-7 and V is TRBV7-8; D may be TRBD2 (7 bases). The CDR3 has 13 amino acids. Germline lookup yields CDR1 SGHVS and CDR2 FQNEAQ. With 6 bases removed from V and 4 bases from J, the gap between germline ends came to 13 bases. The CDR3 sequence is CASRTGGGYEQYF. The DNA for the CDR3 is TGTGCCAGCAGGACAGGCGGGGGTTACGAGCAGTACTTC.

This CDR3 reads CASSPPSLSGNTIYF. CDR3 coding DNA: TGTGCCAGCTCACCCCCGTCTCTCTCTGGAAACACCATATATTTT. The chain carries TRBV18 and TRBJ1-3; D unclear. Trimming stripped 3 bases from V and 0 bases from J, with 9 bases between. CDR3 length equals 15 residues. Germline V gene data show CDR1 as KGHSH and CDR2 as LQKENI. The full variable domain, completed using reference TRBV18 and TRBJ1-3, is NAGVMQNPRHLVRRRGQEARLRCSPMKGHSHVYWYRQLPEEGLKFMVYLQKENIIDESGMPKERFSAEFPKEGPSILRIQQVVRGDSAAYFCASSPPSLSGNTIYFGEGSWLTVV.

This clone turned up a few times. This chain links TRBV5-8 with TRBJ1-6; D is unclear. Trimming cost V 4 bases and J 10 bases, with 12 bases left between them. The CDR3 sequence is 13 residues long. Germline CDR1 is SGHTS and CDR2 is YDEGEE. The CDR3 loop reads CASSLGGVSPLHF. The CDR3 region has the DNA TGTGCCAGCAGCCTGGGCGGGGTGTCACCCCTCCACTTT. Variable domain in full (rest from reference TRBV5-8 and TRBJ1-6): EAGVTQSPTHLIKTRGQQATLRCSPISGHTSVYWYQQALGLGLQFLLWYDEGEERNRGNFPPRFSGRQFPNYSSELNVNALELEDSALYLCASSLGGVSPLHFGNGTRLTVT.

This rearrangement joins TRBV2 to TRBJ1-1; tentative D call: TRBD1 (5 bases). The CDR3 is made up of 13 amino acids. CDR1 SNHLY and CDR2 FYNNEI come from the germline V gene. V lost 7 bases, J lost 2 bases, and 11 bases lay in between. CDR3 coding DNA: TGTGCCAGCAAGGGGTGGGAAAACACTGAAGCTTTCTTT. It translates to CASKGWENTEAFF.

The genes are TRBV4-1 and TRBJ1-1; the D is unclear. This CDR3 comprises 15 residues. The V and J ends lost 2 bases and 1 base respectively, with 11 bases between them. The germline V gene encodes CDR1 MGHRA and CDR2 YSYEKL. The CDR3 protein is CASSQRGLSNTEAFF. CDR3 coding DNA: TGCGCCAGCAGCCAACGTGGACTCTCGAACACTGAAGCTTTCTTT.

The chain uses TRBV7-2 and TRBJ2-7, with TRBD1 matching over 9 bases. CDR1 is SGHTA, CDR2 FQGNSA, per germline. The CDR3 is 15 amino acids. V lost 0 bases to trimming and J lost 3 bases; unmatched junction nucleotides: 3. CDR3 sequence (DNA): TGTGCCAGCAGCTTAGCTGGGACAGGGTACTACGAGCAGTACTTC. Its translation: CASSLAGTGYYEQYF.

This clone was detected a few times. J is TRBJ1-1 and V is TRBV6-5, with unresolved D. Germline CDR1 is MNHEY and CDR2 is SVGAGI. V lost 5 bases and J 2 bases, leaving 9 bases between the germline ends. This CDR3 comprises 13 residues. CDR3 in DNA: TGTGCCAGCAGTCCCGGGGAAAACACTGAAGCTTTCTTT. This sequence encodes CASSPGENTEAFF.

This sequence joins TRBV2 and TRBJ2-5; no clear D gene. V was clipped by 5 bases and J by 4 bases, with 8 bases between them. In germline, CDR1 is SNHLY, CDR2 FYNNEI. This CDR3 region has 12 residues. CDR3 nucleotides: TGTGCCAGCAGTCGTAGGAGAGAGACCCAGTACTTC. Translating gives CASSRRRETQYF.